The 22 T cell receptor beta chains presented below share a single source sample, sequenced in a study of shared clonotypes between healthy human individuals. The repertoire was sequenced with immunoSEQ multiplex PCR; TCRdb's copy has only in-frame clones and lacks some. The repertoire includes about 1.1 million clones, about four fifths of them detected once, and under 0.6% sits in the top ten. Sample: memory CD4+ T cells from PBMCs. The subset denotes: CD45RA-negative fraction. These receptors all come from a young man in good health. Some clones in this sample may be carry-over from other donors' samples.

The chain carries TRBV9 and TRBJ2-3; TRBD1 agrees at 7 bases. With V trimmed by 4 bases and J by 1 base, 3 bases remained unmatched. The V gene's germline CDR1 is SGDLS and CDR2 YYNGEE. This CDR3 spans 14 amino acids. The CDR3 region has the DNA TGTGCCAGCAGCTTGGGACAGCGCACAGATACGCAGTATTTT. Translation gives CASSLGQRTDTQYF.

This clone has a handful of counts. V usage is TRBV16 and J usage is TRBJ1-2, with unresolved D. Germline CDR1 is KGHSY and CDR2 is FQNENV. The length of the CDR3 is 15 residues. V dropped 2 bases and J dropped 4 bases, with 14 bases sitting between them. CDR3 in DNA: TGTGCCAGCAGCCAACAACCTGGAGAATCCTATGGCTACACCTTC. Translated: CASSQQPGESYGYTF.

As DNA, the CDR3 is TGTGCCAGTAGTCCACAGGGTTCCGGCGAGCAGTACTTC. Translated: CASSPQGSGEQYF. The chain links TRBV19 to TRBJ2-7; D perhaps matches TRBD1 (6 bases). In germline, CDR1 is LNHDA, CDR2 SQIVND (reference sequence). Trimming left V 5 bases short and J 6 bases short, with 14 bases between. The CDR3 runs to 13 residues.

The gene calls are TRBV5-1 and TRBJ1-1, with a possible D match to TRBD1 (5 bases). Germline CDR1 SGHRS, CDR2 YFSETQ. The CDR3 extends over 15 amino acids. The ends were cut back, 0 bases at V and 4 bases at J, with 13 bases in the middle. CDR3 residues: CASSLVEGLGTEAFF. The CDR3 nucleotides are TGCGCCAGCAGCTTGGTGGAGGGGTTGGGCACTGAAGCTTTCTTT.

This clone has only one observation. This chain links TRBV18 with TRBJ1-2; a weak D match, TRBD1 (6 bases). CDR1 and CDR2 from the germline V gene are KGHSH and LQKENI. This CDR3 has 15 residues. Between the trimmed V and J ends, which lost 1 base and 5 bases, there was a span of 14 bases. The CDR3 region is CASSPQEGDSYGYTF. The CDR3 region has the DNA TGTGCCAGCTCACCACAGGAGGGGGACTCTTATGGCTACACCTTC.

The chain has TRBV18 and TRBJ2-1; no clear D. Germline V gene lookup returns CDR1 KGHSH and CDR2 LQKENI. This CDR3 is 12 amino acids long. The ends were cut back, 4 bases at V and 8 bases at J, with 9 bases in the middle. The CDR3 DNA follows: TGTGCCAGCTCACGTAGTCGCGATGAGCAGTTCTTC. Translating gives CASSRSRDEQFF.

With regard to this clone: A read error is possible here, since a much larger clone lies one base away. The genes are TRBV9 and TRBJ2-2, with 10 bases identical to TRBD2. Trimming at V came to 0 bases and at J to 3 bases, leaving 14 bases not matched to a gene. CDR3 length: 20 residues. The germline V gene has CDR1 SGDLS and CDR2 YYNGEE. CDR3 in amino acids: CASSVGGGASGRGDTGELFF. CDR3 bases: TGTGCCAGCAGCGTAGGGGGGGGTGCTAGCGGGAGAGGGGACACCGGGGAGCTGTTTTTT.

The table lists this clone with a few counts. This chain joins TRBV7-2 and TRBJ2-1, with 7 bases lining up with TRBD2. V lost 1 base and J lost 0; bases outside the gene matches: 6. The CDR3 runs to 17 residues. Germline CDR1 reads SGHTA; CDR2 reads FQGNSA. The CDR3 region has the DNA TGTGCCAGCAGCTTAGTTAGCGGGCCGAGCTCCTACAATGAGCAGTTCTTC. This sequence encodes CASSLVSGPSSYNEQFF.

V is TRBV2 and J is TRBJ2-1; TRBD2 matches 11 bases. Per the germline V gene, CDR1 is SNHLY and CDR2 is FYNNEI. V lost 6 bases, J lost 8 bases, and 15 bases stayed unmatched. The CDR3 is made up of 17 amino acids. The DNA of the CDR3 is TGTGCCAGCAGCCTACCTCCGGGACTAGCGGCCAGCCATGAGCAGTTCTTC. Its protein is CASSLPPGLAASHEQFF.

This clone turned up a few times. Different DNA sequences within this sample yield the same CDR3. For the CDR3, the DNA is TGTGCCAGCAGGCTTGGCGAGCAGTACTTC. It specifies CASRLGEQYF. The rearrangement joins TRBV2 to TRBJ2-7; D unresolved. The CDR3 is 10 residues long. V lost 6 bases, J lost 6 bases, and 6 bases lay in between. Germline-derived CDR1 and CDR2 are SNHLY and FYNNEI.

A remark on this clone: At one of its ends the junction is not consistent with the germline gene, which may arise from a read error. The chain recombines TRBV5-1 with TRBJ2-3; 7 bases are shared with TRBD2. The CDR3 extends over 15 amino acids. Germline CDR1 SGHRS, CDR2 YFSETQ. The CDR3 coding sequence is TGCGCCAGCAGTTTGGCTAGCGGATATTCGGATACGCAGTATTTT. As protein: CASSLASGYSDTQYF.

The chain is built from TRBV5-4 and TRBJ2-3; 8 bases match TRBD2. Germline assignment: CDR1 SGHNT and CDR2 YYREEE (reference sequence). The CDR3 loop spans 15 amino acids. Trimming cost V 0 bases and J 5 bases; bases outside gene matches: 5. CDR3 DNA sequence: TGTGCCAGCAGCTTGGGGGGACTAGGGAAAGATACGCAGTATTTT. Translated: CASSLGGLGKDTQYF.

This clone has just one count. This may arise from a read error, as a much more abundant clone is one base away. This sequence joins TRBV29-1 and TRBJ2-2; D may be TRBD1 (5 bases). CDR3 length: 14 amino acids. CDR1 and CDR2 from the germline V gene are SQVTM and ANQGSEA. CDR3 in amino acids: CSVVQDANAGELFF. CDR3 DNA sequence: TGCAGCGTTGTACAGGACGCGAACGCCGGGGAGCTGTTTTTT.

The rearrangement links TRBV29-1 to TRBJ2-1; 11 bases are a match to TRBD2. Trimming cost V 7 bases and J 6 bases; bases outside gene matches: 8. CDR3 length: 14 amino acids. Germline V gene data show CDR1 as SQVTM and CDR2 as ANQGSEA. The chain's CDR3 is CSANLAGGPNEQFF. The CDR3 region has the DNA TGCAGCGCCAATCTAGCGGGAGGCCCCAATGAGCAGTTCTTC.

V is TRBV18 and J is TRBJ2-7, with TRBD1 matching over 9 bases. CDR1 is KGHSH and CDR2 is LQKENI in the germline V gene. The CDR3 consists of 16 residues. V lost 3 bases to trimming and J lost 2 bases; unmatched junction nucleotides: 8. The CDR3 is CASSPNRDRVTYEQYF. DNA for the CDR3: TGTGCCAGCTCACCTAACCGGGACAGGGTCACCTACGAGCAGTACTTC.

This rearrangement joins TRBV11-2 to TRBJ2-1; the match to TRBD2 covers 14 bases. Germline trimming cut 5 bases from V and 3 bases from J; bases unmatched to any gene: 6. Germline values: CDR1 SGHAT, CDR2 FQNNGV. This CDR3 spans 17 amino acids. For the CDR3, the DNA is TGTGCCAGCAGCGTATCCGGGACTAGCGGGAGCTACAATGAGCAGTTCTTC. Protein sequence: CASSVSGTSGSYNEQFF.

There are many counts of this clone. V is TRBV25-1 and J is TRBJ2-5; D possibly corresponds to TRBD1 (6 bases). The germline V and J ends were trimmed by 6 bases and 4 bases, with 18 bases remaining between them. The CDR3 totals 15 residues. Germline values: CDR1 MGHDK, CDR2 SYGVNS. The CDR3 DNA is TGTGCCAGCAGGACCGGGACAACGGGGAGAGAGACCCAGTACTTC. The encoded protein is CASRTGTTGRETQYF.

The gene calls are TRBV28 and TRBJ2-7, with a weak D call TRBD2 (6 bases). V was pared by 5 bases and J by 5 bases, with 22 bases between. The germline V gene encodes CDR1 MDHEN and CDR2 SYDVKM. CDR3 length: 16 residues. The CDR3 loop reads CASSPGGDVGKDEQYF. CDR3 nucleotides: TGTGCCAGCAGTCCTGGAGGGGACGTCGGGAAGGACGAGCAGTACTTC.

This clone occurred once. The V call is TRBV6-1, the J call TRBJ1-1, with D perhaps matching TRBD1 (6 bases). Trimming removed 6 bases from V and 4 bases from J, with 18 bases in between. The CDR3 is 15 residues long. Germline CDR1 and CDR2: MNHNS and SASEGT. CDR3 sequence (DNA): TGTGCCAGCAGCGGGGGGCGAGGAGGGAGCACTGAAGCTTTCTTT. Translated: CASSGGRGGSTEAFF.

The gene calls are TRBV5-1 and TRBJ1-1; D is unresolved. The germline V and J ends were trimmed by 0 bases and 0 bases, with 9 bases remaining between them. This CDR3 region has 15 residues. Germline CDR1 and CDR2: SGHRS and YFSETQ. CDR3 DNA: TGCGCCAGCAGCTTGGGCACGGTGCTGAACACTGAAGCTTTCTTT. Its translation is CASSLGTVLNTEAFF.

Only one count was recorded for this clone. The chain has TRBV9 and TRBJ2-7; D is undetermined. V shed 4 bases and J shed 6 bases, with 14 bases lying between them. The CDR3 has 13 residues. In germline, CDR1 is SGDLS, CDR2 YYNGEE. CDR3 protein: CASSPEAAREQYF. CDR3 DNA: TGTGCCAGCAGCCCAGAGGCCGCCCGCGAGCAGTACTTC.

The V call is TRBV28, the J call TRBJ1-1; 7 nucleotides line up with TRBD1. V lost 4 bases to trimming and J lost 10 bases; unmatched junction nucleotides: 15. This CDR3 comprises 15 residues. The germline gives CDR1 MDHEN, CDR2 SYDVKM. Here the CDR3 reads CASSSTARTGPGAFF. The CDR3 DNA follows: TGTGCCAGCAGTTCCACTGCTAGGACAGGCCCCGGAGCTTTCTTT.